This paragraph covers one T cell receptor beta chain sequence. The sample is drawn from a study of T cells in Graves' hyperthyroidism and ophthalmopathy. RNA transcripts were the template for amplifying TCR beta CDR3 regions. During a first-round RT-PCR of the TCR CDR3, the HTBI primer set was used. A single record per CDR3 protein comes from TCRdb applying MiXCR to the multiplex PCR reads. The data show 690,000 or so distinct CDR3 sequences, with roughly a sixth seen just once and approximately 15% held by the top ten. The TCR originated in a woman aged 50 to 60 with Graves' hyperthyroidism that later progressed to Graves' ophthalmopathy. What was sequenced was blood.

The CDR3 DNA reads as TGCAGCGTCGTAGGGCCTCGGGGGGAGACCCAGTACTTC. Its protein is CSVVGPRGETQYF. The gene calls are TRBV29-1 and TRBJ2-5; TRBD2 is a possible D gene (6 bases). The germline V gene encodes CDR1 SQVTM and CDR2 ANQGSEA. CDR3 size: 13 residues. V was cut by 6 bases and J by 5 bases, with 16 bases left in between.